The text below deals with one T cell receptor beta chain. No cognate antigen has been identified for it. Per-base qualities were not stored, and no clone one base away is much larger. The library relied on the immunoSEQ multiplex PCR assay. For most patients, genomic DNA was isolated using the Qiagen DNeasy Blood and Tissue Kit and was shipped frozen to Adaptive Biotechnologies for TCR sequencing. For most patients, high-throughput TCR-beta CDR3 sequencing of genomic DNA was performed by Adaptive Biotechnologies. The authors processed their data as follows. Adaptive's ImmunoSEQ software was the source of the TCR sequencing data for 15 to 20 patients, while three other patients were processed with MiXCR and VDJtools. To correct CD4 versus CD8 sorting errors, any sequence found in both subsets at a frequency ratio below 5:1 was removed. CDR3 nucleotide sequences shared by donor and recipient were removed because the origin of these sequences could not be assigned. At least 2-fold expansion over unstimulated cells and a minimum CFSE-low frequency of 0.002% (template counts) or 0.001% (read counts) were required for clones to be classified as alloreactive. Clones were considered mappable if detected in sequenced pre-transplant spleen, lymph node, or MLR CFSE-low populations of the donor or recipient. The cumulative frequency of alloreactive clones was calculated as a percentage of all sequences, weighted by copy number. The table was pulled from immuneACCESS by TCRdb, which kept in-frame rearrangements only. Such tables lose some clones; where checked, under half of the loss comes from unresolved V genes, and the rest has no known cause. For V, J and clone size, that table is used; D and trimming come from the DNA. The sample table holds tens of thousands of clones, of which just under 95% were seen once. The top ten hold 0.49% of the sample.

The time point label of this sample denotes: cells obtained before transplantation from donor or recipient. CD3+CD4+ and CD3+CD8+ populations were FACS-sorted from unstimulated pre-transplant donor and recipient cells taken from spleen or lymph nodes. Ends trimmed: V by 6 bases, J by 4 bases; bases unmatched to a gene: 11. The CDR3 sequence holds 14 residues, the cysteine and phenylalanine included. Just CDR3 DNA is preserved here, 42 bases in frame from base 1. CDR1 is given as SQVTM and CDR2 as ANQGSEA, both from the germline V gene. These data come from a study of graft-versus-host responses after intestinal transplantation (dated by TCRdb to 2020 to 2022). The study in broad terms: Recipients received multivisceral, liver-intestinal, or isolated intestinal transplants. Every recipient was given anti-thymocyte globulin induction, followed by around three years of maintenance tacrolimus and steroids. Graft-versus-host and host-versus-graft alloreactive T cell clones were tracked in the graft, circulation and bone marrow after intestinal transplantation using bulk TCR-beta CDR3 sequencing. Alloreactive clones were identified by sequencing pre-transplant mixed lymphocyte reaction products and comparing them with unstimulated pre-transplant donor and recipient T cells. A cohort of about 26 intestinal transplant recipients, including one retransplant, was enrolled, and a few patients lacking pretransplant specimens were excluded. Donor T cell macrochimerism was defined as a peak of at least 4% donor T cells among recipient peripheral blood mononuclear cells. Rather than being sequenced by the commercial service, samples from a few later patients were sequenced in-house on an Illumina MiSeq and processed with MiXCR.

Summary of the overall study and its limitations: In patients with donor T cell macrochimerism, the allografts had high GvH to HvG T cell clonal ratios. GvH clones were detected in recipient bone marrow, and some appeared earlier in ileal mucosa or blood, consistent with an intestinal mucosal origin. Peak levels of circulating GvH clones were associated with declines in HvG clones early after transplant. The relatively low number and heterogeneity of intestinal transplant patients limited the conclusions.

The chain joins TRBV29-1 to TRBJ2-7; 8 central nucleotides agree with TRBD1. The specimen was unstimulated CD8+ T cells sorted from spleen or lymph node cells, collected before intestinal transplant. The TCR originated in a human donor who received an intestinal transplant. In nucleotide form, the sequence is TGCAGCGTCAATACCGTCGACAGGGGTTACGAGCAGTACTTC. Translated, this is CSVNTVDRGYEQYF.